The T cell receptor beta chain under discussion was sequenced for a study of cytomegalovirus exposure and HLA in healthy donors. Trimming removed 6 bases from V and 2 bases from J; junction bases left unmatched: 5. Germline V lookup: CDR1 SGHNT, CDR2 YYREEE (reference sequence). The CDR3 covers 14 residues. At the time of sampling, donors were nominally healthy, though unrecorded immune exposures were likely. Concerning this clone itself: Its specificity is unknown.

The PCR used 60 Vbeta and 13 Jbeta primers. The method was immunoSEQ multiplex PCR; TCRdb's version includes in-frame clones alone and lacks a portion of them. Of over 200,000 clones listed, around four fifths were seen once; the top ten hold more than 0.5%. The study, taken as a whole, reports: It was only CMV serostatus that was available as immune exposure information. A few chains tied to CMV proved CMV antigen-specific in vitro. Reported findings show TCR beta sequences accurately forecast HLA-A and HLA-B alleles in most subjects.

Sequenced: PBMCs. The chain uses TRBV5-4 and TRBJ2-3, with 8 nucleotides matching TRBD2. The source is a woman aged 35 to 49 in good health and CMV-seronegative. CDR3 protein: CASNPGGATDTQYF. CDR3 sequence (DNA): TGTGCCAGCAATCCGGGGGGGGCCACAGATACGCAGTATTTT.